This T cell receptor beta chain came from a study of cytomegalovirus exposure and HLA in healthy donors. This clone was counted only a few times. Its antigen remains unknown. These donors counted as nominally healthy when sampled, but unrecorded immune exposures were likely. In the PCR, 60 Vbeta and 13 Jbeta primers were used. Here immunoSEQ multiplex PCR was the method, and the copy in TCRdb shows in-frame clones only, minus some. The sample has about 100,000 clones, 75% to 85% seen once. Broader study findings: In an earlier analysis, about 87% or about 30%: the productive usage of most TCR beta V segments.

The CDR3 consists of 18 residues. Germline CDR1 and CDR2: SGHAT and FQDESV (reference sequence). V lost 6 bases and J lost 1, with 22 bases in between. The sequenced material came from PBMCs. The genes are TRBV11-1 and TRBJ2-1; perhaps TRBD1 as D (6 bases). The TCR comes from a female donor in good health and CMV-seropositive. Written as DNA, the CDR3 is TGTGCCAGCAGTTTCCGGGCCCTCAGGGGTGGGTCCTACAATGAGCAGTTCTTC. This codes for CASSFRALRGGSYNEQFF.